This T cell receptor beta chain came from a study of blood T cell repertoires in COVID-19. Study at large: Specimens from acute and convalescent COVID-19 originated in the United States, Italy and Spain.

Using immunoSEQ multiplex PCR, the repertoire was profiled, and TCRdb retains in-frame clones only, with some absent. The data show just under 60,000 clones, 78% seen once. The sequence came from an elderly man with acute or convalescent COVID-19. Sequencing was performed on peripheral blood.

DNA for the CDR3: TGTGCCACCAGCAGAGATTTCAGCTCCTACAATGAGCAGTTCTTC. Its protein is CATSRDFSSYNEQFF. This rearrangement joins TRBV15 to TRBJ2-1; D gene unclear. Germline V gene data show CDR1 as LNHNV and CDR2 as YYDKDF (reference sequence). The CDR3 runs to 15 residues. Deletions cut 0 bases from V and 0 bases from J, with 6 bases between.